A selection of T cell receptor beta chains follows, all from one sample in a study of beta chain features in type 1 diabetes. This table comes from immunoSEQ multiplex PCR, and its TCRdb copy is limited to in-frame clones, with some not included. The profile covers about 650,000 clones, with around 12% appearing a single time and roughly 0.12% taken by the ten largest. The sample comprised naive CD4+ T cells from blood. Receptor source: a young man with type 1 diabetes. Each CDR3 is given with its conserved first and last residue. D genes are given only for firm matches. Clone size appears in some rows only: once, few, many, or a class for an expanded clone.

j_gene: TRBJ1-5
v_gene: TRBV6-7
abundance: few
d_gene: .
CDR3aa: CASSPTGAINQPQHF
CDR3nt: TGTGCCAGCAGTCCGACAGGAGCAATCAATCAGCCCCAGCATTTT

j_gene: TRBJ1-5
v_gene: TRBV6-1
abundance: few
d_gene: .
CDR3aa: CASSEQGRVLEQPQHF
CDR3nt: TGTGCCAGCAGTGAACAGGGCAGGGTCCTCGAGCAGCCCCAGCATTTT

j_gene: TRBJ2-1
v_gene: TRBV7-3
abundance: few
d_gene: TRBD2
CDR3aa: CASSLMLAGVNEQFF
CDR3nt: TGTGCCAGCAGCTTAATGTTAGCGGGGGTCAATGAGCAGTTCTTC

j_gene: TRBJ2-1
v_gene: TRBV4-2
abundance: .
d_gene: .
CDR3aa: CASSQDNRRVPYNEQFF
CDR3nt: TGTGCCAGCAGCCAAGATAATAGGCGGGTGCCCTACAATGAGCAGTTCTTC

j_gene: TRBJ2-1
v_gene: TRBV7-9
abundance: .
d_gene: .
CDR3aa: CASSSKGLRQGNNEQFF
CDR3nt: TGTGCCAGCAGCTCCAAAGGGCTCCGGCAGGGCAACAATGAGCAGTTCTTC

j_gene: TRBJ2-6
v_gene: TRBV10-2
abundance: .
d_gene: TRBD1
CDR3aa: CASKDRGSGANVLTF
CDR3nt: TGCGCCAGCAAGGACAGGGGGTCTGGGGCCAACGTCCTGACTTTC

j_gene: TRBJ2-3
v_gene: TRBV30
abundance: .
d_gene: TRBD1
CDR3aa: CAWSKDRGRDTQYF
CDR3nt: TGTGCCTGGAGTAAGGACAGGGGCCGGGATACGCAGTATTTT

j_gene: TRBJ1-5
v_gene: TRBV7-9
abundance: .
d_gene: .
CDR3aa: CASSQGNQPQHF
CDR3nt: TGTGCCAGCAGCCAAGGGAATCAGCCCCAGCATTTT

j_gene: TRBJ2-1
v_gene: TRBV5-4
abundance: few
d_gene: TRBD1
CDR3aa: CASRNSGTGSYNEQFF
CDR3nt: TGTGCCAGCAGAAATTCCGGGACAGGGAGTTACAATGAGCAGTTCTTC

j_gene: TRBJ2-5
v_gene: TRBV5-1
abundance: .
d_gene: .
CDR3aa: CASSSEGETQYF
CDR3nt: TGCGCCAGCAGCTCTGAGGGGGAGACCCAGTACTTC

j_gene: TRBJ2-2
v_gene: TRBV10-2
abundance: .
d_gene: .
CDR3aa: CASSESTGASQVFF
CDR3nt: TGCGCCAGCAGTGAGTCGACGGGGGCCTCCCAGGTGTTTTTT

j_gene: TRBJ2-3
v_gene: TRBV7-9
abundance: .
d_gene: TRBD1
CDR3aa: CASSLQTGSGTDTQYF
CDR3nt: TGTGCCAGCAGCCTCCAGACAGGGTCGGGGACAGATACGCAGTATTTT

j_gene: TRBJ2-5
v_gene: TRBV9
abundance: few
d_gene: TRBD2
CDR3aa: CASSVAPAGHQETQYF
CDR3nt: TGTGCCAGCAGCGTAGCCCCAGCGGGACACCAAGAGACCCAGTACTTC

j_gene: TRBJ1-3
v_gene: TRBV6-5
abundance: few
d_gene: .
CDR3aa: CASGMTAASGNTIYF
CDR3nt: TGTGCCAGCGGAATGACCGCCGCCTCTGGAAACACCATATATTTT

j_gene: TRBJ2-7
v_gene: TRBV7-3
abundance: .
d_gene: .
CDR3aa: CASSLRGGSSSYEQYF
CDR3nt: TGTGCCAGCAGCTTAAGAGGGGGGTCCAGCTCCTACGAGCAGTACTTC

j_gene: TRBJ2-7
v_gene: TRBV9
abundance: .
d_gene: .
CDR3aa: CASSPRPQSSFEQYF
CDR3nt: TGTGCCAGCAGCCCAAGGCCCCAGTCGAGCTTCGAGCAGTACTTC

j_gene: TRBJ1-2
v_gene: TRBV5-4
abundance: .
d_gene: .
CDR3aa: CASYRDRHNYGYTF
CDR3nt: TGTGCCAGCTATCGGGACCGCCATAACTATGGCTACACCTTC

j_gene: TRBJ2-2
v_gene: TRBV30
abundance: few
d_gene: TRBD1
CDR3aa: CASGTGANTGELFF
CDR3nt: TGTGCCTCCGGGACAGGGGCCAACACCGGGGAGCTGTTTTTT

j_gene: TRBJ2-5
v_gene: TRBV5-1
abundance: few
d_gene: .
CDR3aa: CASIRLGGGTQYF
CDR3nt: TGCGCCAGCATCCGACTCGGCGGTGGGACCCAGTACTTC

j_gene: TRBJ2-7
v_gene: TRBV6-5
abundance: few
d_gene: TRBD1
CDR3aa: CASSRQGDLYEQYF
CDR3nt: TGTGCCAGCAGTCGACAGGGGGATCTGTACGAGCAGTACTTC

j_gene: TRBJ1-6
v_gene: TRBV7-2
abundance: few
d_gene: TRBD1
CDR3aa: CASSLVGTGTSPLHF
CDR3nt: TGTGCCAGCAGCTTAGTTGGGACAGGGACCTCACCCCTCCACTTT

j_gene: TRBJ2-1
v_gene: TRBV7-7
abundance: few
d_gene: .
CDR3aa: CASGVSARSEQFF
CDR3nt: TGTGCCAGCGGAGTAAGTGCTAGGTCTGAGCAGTTCTTC

j_gene: TRBJ2-2
v_gene: TRBV9
abundance: .
d_gene: TRBD1
CDR3aa: CASSPTGGGGTGELFF
CDR3nt: TGTGCCAGCAGCCCCACAGGGGGCGGGGGCACCGGGGAGCTGTTTTTT

j_gene: TRBJ1-6
v_gene: TRBV9
abundance: .
d_gene: TRBD1
CDR3aa: CASSGTGDSPLHF
CDR3nt: TGTGCCAGCAGCGGGACAGGGGATTCACCCCTCCACTTT

j_gene: TRBJ1-1
v_gene: TRBV5-4
abundance: few
d_gene: TRBD1
CDR3aa: CASSFIGTGRSAEAFF
CDR3nt: TGTGCCAGCAGTTTTATCGGGACAGGGAGGTCCGCTGAAGCTTTCTTT

j_gene: TRBJ1-6
v_gene: TRBV7-8
abundance: few
d_gene: TRBD1
CDR3aa: CASSPWTGASPLHF
CDR3nt: TGTGCCAGCAGCCCCTGGACAGGGGCTTCACCCCTCCACTTT

j_gene: TRBJ1-1
v_gene: TRBV7-9
abundance: .
d_gene: .
CDR3aa: CASSRLLTEAFF
CDR3nt: TGTGCCAGCAGCAGGTTGTTAACTGAAGCTTTCTTT

j_gene: TRBJ2-1
v_gene: TRBV7-9
abundance: few
d_gene: .
CDR3aa: CASSFLESGEQFF
CDR3nt: TGTGCCAGCAGCTTTCTAGAGTCAGGGGAGCAGTTCTTC

j_gene: TRBJ1-2
v_gene: TRBV19
abundance: .
d_gene: .
CDR3aa: CASSKGYYGYTF
CDR3nt: TGTGCCAGTAGTAAGGGGTACTATGGCTACACCTTC

j_gene: TRBJ2-3
v_gene: TRBV9
abundance: .
d_gene: TRBD2
CDR3aa: CASSVASGVTDTQYF
CDR3nt: TGTGCCAGCAGCGTAGCTAGCGGTGTGACAGATACGCAGTATTTT

j_gene: TRBJ2-1
v_gene: TRBV9
abundance: few
d_gene: .
CDR3aa: CASSVGDTMNPFF
CDR3nt: TGTGCCAGCAGCGTAGGGGACACTATGAACCCGTTCTTC

j_gene: TRBJ2-1
v_gene: TRBV9
abundance: .
d_gene: TRBD1
CDR3aa: CASSVLLDRGLDEQFF
CDR3nt: TGTGCCAGCAGCGTACTTCTGGACAGGGGCCTGGATGAGCAGTTCTTC

j_gene: TRBJ1-4
v_gene: TRBV6-5
abundance: few
d_gene: TRBD1
CDR3aa: CASSEPGQNNEKLFF
CDR3nt: TGTGCCAGCAGCGAACCGGGACAGAATAATGAAAAACTGTTTTTT

j_gene: TRBJ2-5
v_gene: TRBV7-2
abundance: few
d_gene: .
CDR3aa: CASSLLLTGQGETQYF
CDR3nt: TGTGCCAGCAGCTTACTTCTGACAGGTCAAGGGGAGACCCAGTACTTC

j_gene: TRBJ1-1
v_gene: TRBV7-2
abundance: .
d_gene: .
CDR3aa: CASSLGLDEAFF
CDR3nt: TGTGCCAGCAGCTTAGGTCTGGATGAAGCTTTCTTT

j_gene: TRBJ2-7
v_gene: TRBV18
abundance: .
d_gene: TRBD2
CDR3aa: CASSPGRGETYEQYF
CDR3nt: TGTGCCAGCTCACCTGGGCGGGGGGAAACCTACGAGCAGTACTTC

j_gene: TRBJ2-5
v_gene: TRBV2
abundance: few
d_gene: .
CDR3aa: CASSITRAGTPQETQYF
CDR3nt: TGTGCCAGCAGTATTACCCGTGCCGGGACTCCACAAGAGACCCAGTACTTC

j_gene: TRBJ2-5
v_gene: TRBV7-2
abundance: few
d_gene: TRBD2
CDR3aa: CASSARLAGYGETQYF
CDR3nt: TGTGCCAGCAGCGCCCGACTAGCGGGGTATGGGGAGACCCAGTACTTC

j_gene: TRBJ1-6
v_gene: TRBV5-1
abundance: .
d_gene: TRBD1
CDR3aa: CASSPGTGNSPLHF
CDR3nt: TGCGCCAGCAGCCCTGGGACAGGGAATTCACCCCTCCACTTT

j_gene: TRBJ2-1
v_gene: TRBV6-5
abundance: few
d_gene: .
CDR3aa: CASSYGGSQEQFF
CDR3nt: TGTGCCAGCAGTTACGGCGGCTCACAAGAGCAGTTCTTC

j_gene: TRBJ2-7
v_gene: TRBV23-1
abundance: .
d_gene: .
CDR3aa: CASPQPQGPSSYEQYF
CDR3nt: TGCGCCAGCCCTCAACCTCAGGGGCCAAGCTCCTACGAGCAGTACTTC

j_gene: TRBJ2-5
v_gene: TRBV7-9
abundance: .
d_gene: .
CDR3aa: CASSLEQETQYF
CDR3nt: TGTGCCAGCAGCTTAGAACAGGAGACCCAGTACTTC